The entry that follows covers one T cell receptor (beta chain) sequence. The data originate from a study of control samples from healthy donors and cancer patients. This CDR3 comprises 16 residues. Germline CDR1 WSHSY, CDR2 SAAADI. Between the trimmed V and J ends, which lost 1 base and 8 bases, there was a span of 18 bases. Sequencing was performed with immunoSEQ multiplex PCR; in TCRdb, only in-frame clones are kept and a portion is missing. The table records more than 95,000 clones, about nine tenths of them present only once. This sequence was found in a man in his forties in good health. Material: blood. The chain has TRBV10-2 and TRBJ1-5; maybe TRBD1 (5 bases). CDR3 DNA: TGCGCCAGCAGTGAGTTGGGACCGGGAAATGCGGAGCCCCAGCATTTT. Translated, it gives CASSELGPGNAEPQHF.